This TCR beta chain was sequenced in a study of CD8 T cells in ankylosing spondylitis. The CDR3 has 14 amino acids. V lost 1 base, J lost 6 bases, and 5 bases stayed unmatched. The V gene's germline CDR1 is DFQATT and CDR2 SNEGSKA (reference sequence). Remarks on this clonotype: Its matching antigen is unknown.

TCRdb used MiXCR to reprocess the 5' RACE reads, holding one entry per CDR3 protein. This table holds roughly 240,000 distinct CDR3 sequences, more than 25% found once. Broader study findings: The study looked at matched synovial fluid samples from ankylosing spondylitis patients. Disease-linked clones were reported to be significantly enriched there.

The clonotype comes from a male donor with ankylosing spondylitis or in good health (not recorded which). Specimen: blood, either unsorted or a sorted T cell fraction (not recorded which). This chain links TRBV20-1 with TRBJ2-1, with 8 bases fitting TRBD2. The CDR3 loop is CSARAGGWVNEQFF. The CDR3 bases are TGCAGTGCTAGAGCGGGGGGGTGGGTCAATGAGCAGTTCTTC.